These 26 T cell receptor beta chains were sequenced from one sample in a study of monozygotic twins with inflammatory bowel disease. With the 5' RACE reads reprocessed, TCRdb shows one record per CDR3 protein and no DNA. The listing records 150,000 or so distinct CDR3 sequences. Material for sequencing was blood. These receptors all come from a human donor with ulcerative colitis or Crohn's disease, or a healthy co-twin of an affected twin (not recorded which).

The rearrangement links TRBV20-1 to TRBJ2-7; TCRdb proposes TRBD2, but this gene call is untestable without DNA. Germline V lookup: CDR1 DFQATT, CDR2 SNEGSKA (reference sequence). The CDR3 covers 13 residues. Here the CDR3 reads CSADEGSSYEQYF.

The chain joins TRBV4-1 to TRBJ2-7. CDR1 is MGHRA and CDR2 is YSYEKL in the germline V gene. The CDR3 contains 15 residues. The CDR3 spells CASSQDDRGYYEQYF.

This chain joins TRBV24-1 and TRBJ2-3; TCRdb's D call of TRBD2 is untestable without DNA. Germline CDR1 and CDR2: KGHDR and SFDVKD. This CDR3 is 17 amino acids long. CDR3 protein: CATSDPSSGSFTDTQYF.

The chain links TRBV12-2 to TRBJ1-4; TCRdb lists TRBD1, though no DNA is available to test this call. TRBV12-2 is deemed a pseudogene. The CDR3 consists of 17 residues. This CDR3 is CASRFQTSRGARGKLFF.

The chain recombines TRBV19 with TRBJ1-2. Germline V gene data show CDR1 as LNHDA and CDR2 as SQIVND (reference sequence). The CDR3 covers 14 residues. CDR3 sequence: CASSIRTKSSGYTF.

The V and J genes are TRBV4-1 and TRBJ2-7; lacking DNA, the TRBD1 call made by TCRdb goes unchecked. The CDR3 sequence is 15 residues long. Germline assignment: CDR1 MGHRA and CDR2 YSYEKL. The CDR3 sequence is CASSPTGGTLYEQYF.

The chain joins TRBV27 to TRBJ2-7; as DNA is missing, the TRBD1 call by TCRdb cannot be tested. From germline, CDR1 is MNHEY and CDR2 SMNVEV (reference sequence). The CDR3 has 12 amino acids. This chain's CDR3 is CASSLPLWEQYF.

The chain uses TRBV24-1 and TRBJ2-2; TCRdb names TRBD1, which stays unverified in the absence of DNA. CDR1 and CDR2 (germline): KGHDR, SFDVKD. The CDR3 sequence is 16 residues long. The CDR3 is CATSDLPLRGSGELFF.

The CDR3 region is CSAPRAGFDTDTQYF. V and J are TRBV20-1 and TRBJ2-3; TCRdb proposes TRBD2, but this gene call is untestable without DNA. The germline V gene has CDR1 DFQATT and CDR2 SNEGSKA (reference sequence). CDR3 length: 15 amino acids.

The V and J genes are TRBV7-2 and TRBJ1-6; TCRdb lists TRBD1, though no DNA is available to test this call. Germline assignment: CDR1 SGHTA and CDR2 FQGNSA. CDR3 length: 17 residues. CDR3 amino acids: CASSSSPPGRPSSPLHF.

V usage is TRBV5-1 and J usage is TRBJ1-5; TCRdb's D call of TRBD1 is untestable without DNA. CDR3 length equals 16 residues. Germline-derived CDR1 and CDR2 are SGHRS and YFSETQ. CDR3 sequence reads: CASSIGTGGSNQPQHF.

This chain links TRBV6-2 or TRBV6-3 with TRBJ2-1; TCRdb names TRBD1, which stays unverified in the absence of DNA. The CDR3 sequence is 20 residues long. CDR1 MNHEY and CDR2 SVGEGT come from the germline V gene. The CDR3: CASSRGGRGPGTYPYNEQFF.

Here the CDR3 reads CASSRRTGGDTEAFF. The chain is built from TRBV7-9 and TRBJ1-1; without DNA, the TCRdb call of TRBD1 cannot be checked. CDR3 length: 15 amino acids. CDR1 and CDR2 (germline): SEHNR, FQNEAQ (reference sequence). Using reference TRBV7-9 and TRBJ1-1 for the parts outside the CDR3, the full variable domain is DTGVSQNPRHKITKRGQNVTFRCDPISEHNRLYWYRQTLGQGPEFLTYFQNEAQLEKSRLLSDRFSAERPKGSFSTLEIQRTEQGDSAMYLCASSRRTGGDTEAFFGQGTRLTVV.

The chain joins TRBV2 to TRBJ2-5; TCRdb proposes TRBD1, but this gene call is untestable without DNA. The V gene's germline CDR1 is SNHLY and CDR2 FYNNEI. This CDR3 has 14 residues. The CDR3 reads CASSGQGAKETQYF.

The V and J genes are TRBV7-2 and TRBJ2-4; the TRBD2 assignment by TCRdb is unverifiable without DNA. CDR1 SGHTA and CDR2 FQGNSA come from the germline V gene. The length of the CDR3 is 15 residues. The CDR3 reads CASSLAAGARNIQYF.

The rearrangement joins TRBV4-2 to TRBJ2-3; with no DNA, the TCRdb D assignment of TRBD2 cannot be verified. CDR3 length equals 14 residues. The germline CDR1 and CDR2 sequences are LGHNA and YNFKEQ. CDR3: CASSRIRGPDTQYF.

V and J are TRBV27 and TRBJ2-7; the TRBD1 assignment by TCRdb is unverifiable without DNA. The CDR3 is 13 amino acids. CDR1 is MNHEY and CDR2 is SMNVEV in the germline V gene (reference sequence). This CDR3 is CASSLSRGNEQYF.

The chain recombines TRBV5-1 with TRBJ2-2. CDR3 length: 13 amino acids. Per the germline V gene, CDR1 is SGHRS and CDR2 is YFSETQ. The CDR3: CASTETDPGELFF.

This chain joins TRBV30 and TRBJ1-2. This CDR3 has 11 amino acids. Per germline, CDR1 GTSNPN and CDR2 SVGIG (reference sequence). CDR3 in amino acids: CAWSANYGYTF. The full variable domain, in which reference TRBV30 and TRBJ1-2 provide the parts outside the CDR3, is SQTIHQWPATLVQPVGSPLSLECTVEGTSNPNLYWYRQAAGRGLQLLFYSVGIGQISSEVPQNLSASRPQDRQFILSSKKLLLSDSGFYLCAWSANYGYTFGSGTRLTVV.

The chain joins TRBV10-3 to TRBJ1-2; TCRdb outputs TRBD1, but without DNA this stays unchecked. The germline V gene encodes CDR1 ENHRY and CDR2 SYGVKD. The CDR3 extends over 12 amino acids. Here the CDR3 reads CAISDRGEGYTF.

The gene calls are TRBV7-2 and TRBJ2-7. This CDR3 is 13 amino acids long. Germline CDR1 and CDR2: SGHTA and FQGNSA. CDR3 sequence: CASSLDGNYEQYF.

The chain joins TRBV11-2 to TRBJ2-1; the D call from TCRdb, TRBD1, cannot be confirmed without DNA. This CDR3 is built from 16 residues. CDR1 SGHAT and CDR2 FQNNGV come from the germline V gene. CDR3 amino acids: CASSLESGGSYNEQFF.

The chain combines TRBV7-2 with TRBJ2-3; the D gene TCRdb calls, TRBD1, cannot be checked with no DNA. The CDR3 length is 16 residues. Germline V gives CDR1 SGHTA, CDR2 FQGNSA. The CDR3 is CASSPGQGAHGDTQYF.

The chain recombines TRBV5-4 with TRBJ2-7; the TCRdb D gene call, TRBD2, has no DNA to confirm it. Germline V gene lookup returns CDR1 SGHNT and CDR2 YYREEE (reference sequence). The CDR3 sequence is 17 residues long. The CDR3 spells CASSLRLGGDSYEEQYF.

The CDR3 reads CASSPRAATNEKLFF. The rearrangement joins TRBV7-2 to TRBJ1-4. The CDR3 consists of 15 residues. Germline V CDR1 and CDR2: SGHTA, FQGNSA.

J is TRBJ2-3 and V is TRBV7-2. Germline loops: CDR1 SGHTA, CDR2 FQGNSA. The CDR3 consists of 13 residues. CDR3 region: CASSLSYMDTQYF.